This T cell receptor beta chain came from a study of OX40 agonist ivuxolimab in advanced cancers. V was trimmed by 2 bases and J by 4 bases, leaving 7 bases between them. The germline V gene encodes CDR1 SGHDT and CDR2 YYEEEE. The CDR3 sequence is 13 residues long. Findings of the study overall: Partial responders at 0.1-3.0 mg/kg had among the lowest clonal expansion. More expanded clones were seen, on average, in CD8+ T cells than in CD4+.

Method: immunoSEQ multiplex PCR; TCRdb's copy keeps in-frame clones and lacks some. Of tens of thousands of clones listed, 87% are singletons. Comment on this clone: Antigen unknown.

V gene TRBV5-6 combines with J gene TRBJ1-5; D not resolved. This sequence was found in an adult with an advanced solid tumor such as melanoma, head and neck, liver or kidney cancer. The source material was CD4+ or CD8+ T cells sorted from blood, sampled in a trial of the OX40 agonist ivuxolimab. CDR3: CASSFTANQPQHF. The CDR3 region has the DNA TGTGCCAGCAGCTTTACGGCGAATCAGCCCCAGCATTTT.